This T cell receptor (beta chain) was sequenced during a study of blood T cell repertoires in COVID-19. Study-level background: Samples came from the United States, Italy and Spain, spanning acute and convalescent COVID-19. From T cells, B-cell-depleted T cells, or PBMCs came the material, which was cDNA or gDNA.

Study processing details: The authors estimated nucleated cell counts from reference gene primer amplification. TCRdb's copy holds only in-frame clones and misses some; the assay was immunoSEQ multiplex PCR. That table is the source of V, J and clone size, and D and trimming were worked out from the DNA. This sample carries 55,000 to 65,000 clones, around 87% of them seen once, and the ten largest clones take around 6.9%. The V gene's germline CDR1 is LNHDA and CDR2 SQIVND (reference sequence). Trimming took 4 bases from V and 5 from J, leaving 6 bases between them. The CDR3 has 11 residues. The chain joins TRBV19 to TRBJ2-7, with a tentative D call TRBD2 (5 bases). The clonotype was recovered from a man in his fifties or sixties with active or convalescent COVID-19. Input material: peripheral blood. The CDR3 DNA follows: TGTGCCAGTAGTACCGGGAACGAGCAGTACTTC. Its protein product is CASSTGNEQYF.